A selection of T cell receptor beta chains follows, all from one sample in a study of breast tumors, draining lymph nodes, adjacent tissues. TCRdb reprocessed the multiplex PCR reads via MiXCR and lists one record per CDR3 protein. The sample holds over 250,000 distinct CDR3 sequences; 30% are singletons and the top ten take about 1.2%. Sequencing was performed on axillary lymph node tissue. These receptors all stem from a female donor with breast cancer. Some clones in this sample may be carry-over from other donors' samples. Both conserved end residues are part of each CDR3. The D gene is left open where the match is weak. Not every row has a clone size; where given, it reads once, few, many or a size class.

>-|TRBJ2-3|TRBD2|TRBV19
CASSSSGLAGADTQYF
TGTGCCAGTAGTTCCTCGGGACTAGCGGGAGCAGATACGCAGTATTTT
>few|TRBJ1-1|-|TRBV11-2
CASSFPFVGTEAFF
TGTGCCAGCAGCTTTCCCTTTGTAGGGACTGAAGCTTTCTTT
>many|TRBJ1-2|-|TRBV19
CASSISQSYGYTF
TGTGCCAGTAGTATTAGTCAGAGCTATGGCTACACCTTC
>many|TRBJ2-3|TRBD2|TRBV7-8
CASSARLAGYTQYF
TGTGCCAGCAGCGCCAGACTAGCGGGCTATACGCAGTATTTT
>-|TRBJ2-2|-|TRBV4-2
CASSQGNAIQGDGELFF
TGTGCCAGCAGCCAAGGAAACGCCATACAGGGCGACGGGGAGCTGTTTTTT
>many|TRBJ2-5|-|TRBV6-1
CASSELGVEHQYF
TGTGCCAGCAGTGAACTGGGGGTGGAGCACCAGTACTTC
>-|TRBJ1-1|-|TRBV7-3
CASSGLAGDIEHRGAFF
TGTGCCAGCAGCGGACTAGCGGGAGATATCGAACACCGGGGAGCTTTCTTT
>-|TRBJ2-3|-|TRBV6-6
CASSRPYNEQYF
TGTGCCAGCAGTCGCCCGTACAATGAGCAGTATTTT
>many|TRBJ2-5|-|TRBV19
CASSIRADLMGETQYF
TGTGCCAGTAGTATTAGGGCCGATCTCATGGGGGAGACCCAGTACTTC
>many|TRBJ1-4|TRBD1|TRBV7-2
CASSPLPDRDSEKLFF
TGTGCCAGCAGCCCCCTTCCCGACAGGGACAGTGAAAAACTGTTTTTT
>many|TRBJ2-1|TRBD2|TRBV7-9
CASSAGLGSYNEQFF
TGTGCCAGCAGCGCCGGACTAGGCTCCTACAATGAGCAGTTCTTC
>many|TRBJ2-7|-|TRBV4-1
CASSQDYRAGEQYF
TGCGCCAGCAGCCAAGATTACAGGGCCGGCGAGCAGTACTTC
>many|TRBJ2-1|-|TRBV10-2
CASSAGSRGYNEQFF
TGCGCCAGCAGTGCAGGGTCCCGGGGTTACAATGAGCAGTTCTTC
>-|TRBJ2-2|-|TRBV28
CASSFLPQTGELFF
TGTGCCAGCAGTTTCCTGCCCCAAACCGGGGAGCTGTTTTTT
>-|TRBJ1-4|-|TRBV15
CATSGDNEKLFF
TGTGCCACCAGCGGGGACAATGAAAAACTGTTTTTT
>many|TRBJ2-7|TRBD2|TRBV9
CASSVATGGYEQYF
TGTGCCAGCAGCGTAGCCACGGGGGGCTACGAGCAGTACTTC
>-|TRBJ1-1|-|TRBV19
CASSTVGGTTEAFF
TGTGCCAGTAGTACCGTGGGGGGAACGACTGAAGCTTTCTTT
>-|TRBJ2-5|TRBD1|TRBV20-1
CSARDVWISGQGQEETQYF
TGCAGTGCTAGAGATGTCTGGATTAGCGGACAGGGACAGGAAGAGACCCAGTACTTC
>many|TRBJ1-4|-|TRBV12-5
CASGLAGAANEKLFF
TGTGCTAGTGGGCTCGCAGGGGCGGCTAATGAAAAACTGTTTTTT
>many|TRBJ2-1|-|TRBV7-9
CASSLWGGAATYNEQFF
TGTGCCAGCAGCTTATGGGGGGGGGCGGCTACCTACAATGAGCAGTTCTTC
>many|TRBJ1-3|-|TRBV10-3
CAISSSDLNTIYF
TGTGCCATCAGTTCGTCGGATCTTAACACCATATATTTT
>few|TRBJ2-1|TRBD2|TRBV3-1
CASAPSGSSYNEQFF
TGTGCCAGCGCCCCTAGCGGGAGCTCCTACAATGAGCAGTTCTTC
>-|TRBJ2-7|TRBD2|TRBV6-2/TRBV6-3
CASSYPLAGGSSYEQYF
TGTGCCAGCAGTTATCCCTTAGCGGGAGGTAGCTCCTACGAGCAGTACTTC
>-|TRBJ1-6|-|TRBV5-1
CASSLQFGTAVNSPLHF
TGCGCCAGCAGCTTGCAATTCGGCACAGCCGTTAATTCACCCCTCCACTTT
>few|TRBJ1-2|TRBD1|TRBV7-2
CASSLAPGQGRGYGYTF
TGTGCCAGCAGCTTAGCTCCGGGACAGGGGAGGGGATATGGCTACACCTTC
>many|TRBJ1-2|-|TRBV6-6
CASKRQNYGYTF
TGTGCCAGCAAAAGACAGAACTATGGCTACACCTTC
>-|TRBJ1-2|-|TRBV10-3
CANQRGSGYTF
TGTGCCAATCAGCGGGGAAGTGGCTACACCTTC
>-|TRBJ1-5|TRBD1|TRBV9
CASSPAGTFRDRGQPQHF
TGTGCCAGCAGCCCCGCCGGGACGTTCCGGGACAGGGGGCAGCCCCAGCATTTT
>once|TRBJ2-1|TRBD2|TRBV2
CASGGLAGPYNEQFF
TGTGCCAGCGGGGGACTAGCGGGCCCCTACAATGAGCAGTTCTTC
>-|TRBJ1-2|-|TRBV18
CASSLSGQTLYGYTF
TGTGCCAGCTCACTTTCAGGACAGACACTCTATGGCTACACCTTC
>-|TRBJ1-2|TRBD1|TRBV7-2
CASSLNRDSYGYTF
TGTGCCAGCAGCTTAAACAGGGACAGCTATGGCTACACCTTC
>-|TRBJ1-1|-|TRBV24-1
CASRFLRGPEAFF
TGTGCCAGCAGATTCCTACGCGGTCCTGAAGCTTTCTTT
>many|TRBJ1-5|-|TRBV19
CASSMEGLNQPQHF
TGTGCCAGTAGTATGGAGGGGTTAAATCAGCCCCAGCATTTT
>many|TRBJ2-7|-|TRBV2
CASSVGGAHYEQYF
TGTGCCAGCAGTGTTGGGGGAGCCCACTACGAGCAGTACTTC
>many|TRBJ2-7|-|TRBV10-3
CAIRVPREFSYEQYF
TGTGCCATCAGAGTCCCCAGGGAATTCTCCTACGAGCAGTACTTC
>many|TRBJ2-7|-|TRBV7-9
CASSSSGEAEQYF
TGTGCCAGCAGCTCCAGTGGGGAAGCCGAGCAGTACTTC
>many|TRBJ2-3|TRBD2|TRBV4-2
CASRKGLRLVLTDTQYF
TGTGCCAGCAGGAAGGGACTAAGATTGGTACTCACAGATACGCAGTATTTT
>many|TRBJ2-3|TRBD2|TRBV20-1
CSAREVQRGTDTQYF
TGCAGTGCTAGAGAGGTCCAGCGGGGGACAGATACGCAGTATTTT
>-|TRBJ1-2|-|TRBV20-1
CSATRRGYTF
TGCAGTGCCACCCGGCGGGGCTACACCTTC
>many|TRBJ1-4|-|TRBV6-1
CASSVKGTGATNEKLFF
TGTGCCAGCAGTGTCAAGGGGACGGGTGCAACTAATGAAAAACTGTTTTTT
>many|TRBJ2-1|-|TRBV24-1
CATSDASGRSYNEQFF
TGTGCCACCAGTGATGCCTCGGGAAGGTCCTACAATGAGCAGTTCTTC
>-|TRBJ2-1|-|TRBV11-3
CASSFLSRPHGQFF
TGTGCCAGCAGCTTCCTAAGCCGGCCACATGGGCAGTTCTTC
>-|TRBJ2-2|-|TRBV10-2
CASSVQGPQGCANTGELFF
TGCGCCAGCAGTGTGCAGGGTCCCCAGGGCTGTGCGAACACCGGGGAGCTGTTTTTT
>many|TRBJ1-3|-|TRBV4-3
CASSQVFVWLAGDTIYF
TGCGCCAGCAGCCAAGTTTTCGTGTGGCTAGCCGGGGACACCATATATTTT
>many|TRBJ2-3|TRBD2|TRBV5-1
CASSPRLRAGDSNTQYF
TGCGCCAGCAGCCCGAGATTGAGAGCGGGAGATTCGAATACGCAGTATTTT
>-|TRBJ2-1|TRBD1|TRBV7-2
CASSLGDRGDDGQFF
TGTGCCAGCAGCTTAGGAGACAGGGGGGACGATGGGCAGTTCTTC
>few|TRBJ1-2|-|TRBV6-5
CASSHADPGGYGYTF
TGTGCCAGCAGTCACGCGGACCCAGGAGGGTATGGCTACACCTTC
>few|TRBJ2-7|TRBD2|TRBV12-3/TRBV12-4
CASRNSGMGYEQYF
TGTGCCAGCAGAAACAGCGGGATGGGCTACGAGCAGTACTTC
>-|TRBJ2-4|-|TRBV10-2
CASTNRQENIQYF
TGCGCCAGCACAAATCGCCAGGAGAACATTCAGTACTTC
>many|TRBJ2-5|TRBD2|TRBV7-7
CASSLEPLGLAGQETQYF
TGTGCTAGCAGCTTAGAACCCCTCGGACTAGCGGGCCAAGAGACCCAGTACTTC
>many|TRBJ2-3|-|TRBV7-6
CASSYDLVADTQYF
TGTGCCAGCAGCTATGACCTCGTGGCAGATACGCAGTATTTT
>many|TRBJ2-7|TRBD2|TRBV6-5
CASSYGGGGLAGGYEQYF
TGTGCCAGCAGTTACGGGGGAGGTGGACTAGCGGGAGGCTACGAGCAGTACTTC
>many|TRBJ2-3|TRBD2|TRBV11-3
CASSQGTSGSGSDTQYF
TGTGCCAGCAGCCAAGGGACTAGCGGGAGTGGGTCAGATACGCAGTATTTT
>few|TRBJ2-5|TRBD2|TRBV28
CASSPGLAGGRRLGTQCF
TGTGCCAGCAGTCCTGGACTAGCGGGAGGGCGACGGTTAGGGACCCAGTGCTTC
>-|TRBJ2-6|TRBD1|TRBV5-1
CASSLGLQGANVLTF
TGCGCCAGCAGCTTGGGGTTGCAGGGGGCGAACGTCCTGACTTTC
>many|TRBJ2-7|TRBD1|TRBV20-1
CSARDSGGGEQYF
TGCAGTGCTAGAGATTCAGGGGGCGGCGAGCAGTACTTC
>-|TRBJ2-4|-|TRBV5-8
CASSLVKTSQNIQYF
TGTGCCAGCAGCTTGGTTAAGACGTCCCAAAACATTCAGTACTTC
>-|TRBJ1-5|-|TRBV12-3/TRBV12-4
CASKDGQPQHF
TGTGCCAGCAAGGACGGTCAGCCCCAGCATTTT